This TCR beta chain was found in a study of OX40 agonist ivuxolimab in advanced cancers. To note about this clone: Its antigen is as yet unknown.

General study results and limits: Clonal expansion among partial responders at 0.1-3.0 mg/kg ranked near the lowest.

The repertoire was sequenced with immunoSEQ multiplex PCR; TCRdb's copy has only in-frame clones and lacks some. Here the sample spans some 67,000 clones, roughly 80% being singletons. With 2 bases removed from V and 1 base from J, the gap between germline ends came to 8 bases. Per the germline V gene, CDR1 is WSHSY and CDR2 is SAAADI. This CDR3 is built from 15 residues. The J gene is TRBJ2-2, the V gene TRBV10-2; D ambiguous. Sequencing was performed on CD4+ or CD8+ T cells sorted from blood, taken in a trial of the OX40 agonist ivuxolimab. The source of this sequence is an adult with an advanced solid tumor such as melanoma, head and neck, liver or kidney cancer. CDR3 residues: CASSERIGNTGELFF. The DNA for the CDR3 is TGCGCCAGCAGTGAGAGGATTGGGAACACCGGGGAGCTGTTTTTT.